These T cell receptor beta chains were read from a single sample in a study of molecular identifiers for immune sequencing clone quantification. TCRdb reanalysed the PCR reads using MiXCR and keeps one entry per CDR3 protein. The sample shows hundreds of thousands of distinct CDR3 sequences, 25% of them seen only once. The sample consisted of naive CD8+ T cells from blood, with Jurkat cell RNA spiked in. Receptors originate from a human donor in good health. Some libraries in this study had Jurkat cell RNA spiked in. Both conserved end residues are part of each CDR3. Each record gives: clone size, V gene, D gene, J gene, CDR3 protein, CDR3 DNA. A D gene is named only where the DNA matches it firmly. A row's size may be missing; if present it is once, few, many or a size class.

NA,TRBV10-2,NA,TRBJ1-4,CASSVYASEKLFF,TGCGCCAGCAGTGTATATGCCTCTGAAAAACTGTTTTTT
few,TRBV5-6,TRBD1,TRBJ1-2,CASSPPGQVGEGYTF,TGTGCCAGCAGCCCCCCGGGACAGGTTGGGGAGGGCTACACCTTC
many,TRBV11-2,NA,TRBJ2-3,CASSFSATDTDTQYF,TGTGCCAGCAGCTTCTCTGCGACAGACACAGATACGCAGTATTTT
NA,TRBV12-3/TRBV12-4,TRBD1,TRBJ1-5,CASSFQGAAGNQPQHF,TGTGCCAGCAGTTTTCAGGGGGCTGCCGGCAATCAGCCCCAGCATTTT
many,TRBV11-2,NA,TRBJ2-1,CASSSIGGSNEQFF,TGTGCCAGCAGCTCAATTGGGGGCTCCAATGAGCAGTTCTTC
NA,TRBV20-1,NA,TRBJ1-1,CSARGGDRFEAFF,TGCAGTGCTAGGGGGGGGGATCGGTTTGAAGCTTTCTTT
NA,TRBV19,NA,TRBJ2-3,CASSIDTRIDTQYF,TGTGCCAGTAGTATAGACACAAGGATAGATACGCAGTATTTT
few,TRBV13,TRBD2,TRBJ2-7,CASSLETSGPYEQYF,TGTGCCAGCAGCTTAGAGACTAGCGGTCCCTACGAGCAGTACTTC
few,TRBV11-2,NA,TRBJ2-7,CASSFSDWSSYEQYF,TGTGCCAGCAGCTTCTCGGACTGGAGTTCCTACGAGCAGTACTTC
many,TRBV7-9,TRBD1,TRBJ1-1,CASTTGAVTEAFF,TGTGCCAGCACCACAGGGGCAGTCACTGAAGCTTTCTTT
NA,TRBV30,NA,TRBJ1-3,CAWSQPRRISFSGNTIYF,TGTGCCTGGAGTCAACCCCGGCGCATTTCCTTCTCTGGAAACACCATATATTTT
few,TRBV29-1,NA,TRBJ2-1,CSVGGDNNEQFF,TGCAGCGTTGGGGGGGATAACAATGAGCAGTTCTTC
many,TRBV7-2,NA,TRBJ2-5,CASSFGVRATQETQYF,TGTGCCAGCAGCTTCGGGGTGAGGGCGACCCAAGAGACCCAGTACTTC